The 3 T cell receptor beta chains below were found in one sample sequenced in a study of cytomegalovirus exposure and HLA in healthy donors. Primers included in the PCR were 60 Vbeta and 13 Jbeta primers. Produced via immunoSEQ multiplex PCR; TCRdb's table is partial and in-frame only. Counted here are roughly 120,000 clones, roughly 69% occurring once; the ten biggest clones make up 9.5%. What was sequenced was PBMCs. The receptors were gathered from a woman aged 40 to 50 in good health and CMV-seropositive.

The chain employs TRBV5-4 and TRBJ1-2; TRBD1 aligns across 7 bases. Germline V gene data show CDR1 as SGHNT and CDR2 as YYREEE (reference sequence). The V gene end was trimmed by 2 bases and the J gene end by 2 bases; junction bases not matched to a gene: 6. The CDR3 totals 15 residues. CDR3 bases: TGTGCCAGCAGCTTTCCGGGACAGAGAAACTATGGCTACACCTTC. Translation: CASSFPGQRNYGYTF.

This clone occurred a few times. J is TRBJ2-7 and V is TRBV7-2; 11 nucleotides line up with TRBD2. The CDR3 spans 17 residues. Trimming at V came to 9 bases and at J to 6 bases, leaving 19 bases not matched to a gene. Germline CDR1 is SGHTA and CDR2 is FQGNSA. The CDR3 DNA reads as TGTGCCAGTAGCCAGTTACTAGCGGGAGATGGGCTGGGCGAGCAGTACTTC. Protein sequence: CASSQLLAGDGLGEQYF.

The chain joins TRBV18 to TRBJ2-1; 9 bases fit TRBD2. V lost 4 bases and J lost 6; bases outside the gene matches: 7. The CDR3 loop spans 15 amino acids. CDR1 KGHSH and CDR2 LQKENI come from the germline V gene. CDR3 amino acids: CASSLSSGILNEQFF. The DNA of the CDR3 is TGTGCCAGCTCACTTTCTAGCGGGATCCTCAATGAGCAGTTCTTC.